The 7 T cell receptor beta chains reported below all come from one sample, sequenced in a study of blood T cell repertoires in COVID-19. TCRdb's copy holds only in-frame clones and misses some; the assay was immunoSEQ multiplex PCR. The sample has 100,000 to 150,000 clones; roughly 90% are singletons. Material for sequencing was PBMCs or T cells enriched from blood (not recorded which). These receptors were taken from a woman in her forties or fifties who had recovered from COVID-19.

This clone was seen more than once but under ten times. The chain links TRBV11-2 to TRBJ2-7; D is ambiguous. CDR3 size: 11 residues. V lost 2 bases, J lost 3 bases, and 2 bases lay in between. Germline assignment: CDR1 SGHAT and CDR2 FQNNGV. The CDR3 loop is CASSLYYEQYF. The CDR3 DNA reads TGTGCCAGCAGCTTATACTACGAGCAGTACTTC. The variable domain in full, with the rest retrieved from reference TRBV11-2 and TRBJ2-7, is EAGVAQSPRYKIIEKRQSVAFWCNPISGHATLYWYQQILGQGPKLLIQFQNNGVVDDSQLPKDRFSAERLKGVDSTLKIQPAKLEDSAVYLCASSLYYEQYFGPGTRLTVT.

This chain connects TRBV10-1 to TRBJ1-5; D perhaps matches TRBD1 (6 bases). The CDR3 totals 13 residues. Germline assignment: CDR1 WNHNN and CDR2 SYGVQD (reference sequence). V was clipped by 7 bases and J by 3 bases, with 10 bases between them. The CDR3 DNA sequence: TGCGCCAGCAAAGGGGGTTTCAATCAGCCCCAGCATTTT. Translated: CASKGGFNQPQHF.

This chain links TRBV19 with TRBJ1-1; the D is unclear. Trimming left V 5 bases short and J 3 bases short, with 7 bases between. CDR1 is LNHDA, CDR2 SQIVND, per germline (reference sequence). The CDR3 covers 12 residues. CDR3 in DNA: TGTGCCAGTAGTTCAGGTTACACTGAAGCTTTCTTT. It codes for CASSSGYTEAFF.

This clone occurred once. The chain is built from TRBV24-1 and TRBJ1-1, with 8 bases lining up with TRBD1. CDR1 is KGHDR, CDR2 SFDVKD, per germline. The CDR3 covers 13 residues. After removal of 2 bases from V and 11 bases from J, the junction contained 6 bases not matched to a gene. CDR3 amino acids: CATSDSQGVAAFF. The CDR3 bases are TGTGCCACCAGTGATTCACAGGGGGTCGCGGCTTTCTTT.

This chain joins TRBV7-2 and TRBJ2-2, with D unresolved. The CDR3 is 15 residues long. Germline CDR1 reads SGHTA; CDR2 reads FQGNSA. Between the trimmed V and J ends, which lost 5 bases and 3 bases, there was a span of 13 bases. CDR3: CASSPRLTYTGELFF. In nucleotides, the CDR3 is TGTGCCAGCAGCCCACGACTGACTTACACCGGGGAGCTGTTTTTT.

This chain links TRBV21-1 with TRBJ1-5; TRBD1 was called by the table and not checked on the DNA. TRBV21-1 is annotated as a pseudogene. The CDR3 is 15 amino acids. The CDR3: CASTDRDREPQPQHF. The CDR3 DNA reads as TGTGCCAGCACCGACCGGGACAGGGAACCTCAGCCCCAGCATTTT.

J is TRBJ1-3 and V is TRBV9, with no clear D. The CDR3 loop spans 17 amino acids. V lost 0 bases and J 0 bases, leaving 13 bases between the germline ends. The germline gives CDR1 SGDLS, CDR2 YYNGEE. The CDR3: CASSVGVRKDSGNTIYF. In DNA, the CDR3 is TGTGCCAGCAGCGTAGGTGTCAGGAAAGACTCTGGAAACACCATATATTTT.